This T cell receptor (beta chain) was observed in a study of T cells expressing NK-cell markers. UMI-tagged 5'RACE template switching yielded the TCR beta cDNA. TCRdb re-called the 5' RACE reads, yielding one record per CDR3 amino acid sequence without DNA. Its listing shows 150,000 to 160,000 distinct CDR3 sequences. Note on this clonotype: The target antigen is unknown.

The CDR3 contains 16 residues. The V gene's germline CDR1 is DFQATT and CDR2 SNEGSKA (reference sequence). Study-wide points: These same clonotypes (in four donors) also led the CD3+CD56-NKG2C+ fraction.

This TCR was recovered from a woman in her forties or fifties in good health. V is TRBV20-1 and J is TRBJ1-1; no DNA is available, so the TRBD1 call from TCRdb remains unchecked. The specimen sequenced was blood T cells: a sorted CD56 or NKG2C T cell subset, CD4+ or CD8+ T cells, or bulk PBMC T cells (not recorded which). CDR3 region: CSARGVGQGARTEAFF.